A selection of T cell receptor beta chains follows, all from one sample in a study of blood T cell repertoires in COVID-19. The assay was immunoSEQ multiplex PCR, and TCRdb's table has in-frame clones only and misses some. Of 300,000 to 450,000 clones in the sample, 80% to 90% were seen once. Input material: peripheral blood. These receptors all stem from a young woman with COVID-19, enrolled during active disease. Each CDR3 is given with its conserved first and last residue. Fields, in order: V gene, CDR3 protein.

v_gene: TRBV7-2; CDR3aa: CASSLAPESSYNEQFF
v_gene: TRBV5-5; CDR3aa: CASSLTGIGYGYTF
v_gene: TRBV28; CDR3aa: CASSPPLERETQYF
v_gene: TRBV7-9; CDR3aa: CASSFFSRTLAGVKDTQYF
v_gene: TRBV29-1; CDR3aa: CSVGQGRGNEQFF
v_gene: TRBV12-3/TRBV12-4; CDR3aa: CASSLGREETQYF
v_gene: TRBV20-1; CDR3aa: CSASGWGVSYEQYF
v_gene: TRBV15; CDR3aa: CATSRGRGNNEQFF
v_gene: TRBV11-2; CDR3aa: CASSPRTGDFYEQYF
v_gene: TRBV19; CDR3aa: CASHPPPTRGLKMNTEAFF
v_gene: TRBV2; CDR3aa: CASLDRVKNGYTF
v_gene: TRBV11-3; CDR3aa: CASSSGTSGGFTDTQYF
v_gene: TRBV11-2; CDR3aa: CATRQGVGDYNEQFF
v_gene: TRBV3-1/TRBV3-2; CDR3aa: CASSQGAPYTEAFF
v_gene: TRBV4-3; CDR3aa: CASSPPPGTGVEKLFF
v_gene: TRBV3-1/TRBV3-2; CDR3aa: CASSLHGTGDSTGELFF
v_gene: TRBV6-2/TRBV6-3; CDR3aa: CASSYSGLATSTDTQYF
v_gene: TRBV7-9; CDR3aa: CASSLQGATEAFF
v_gene: TRBV2; CDR3aa: CASSGELSMNTEAFF
v_gene: TRBV11-3; CDR3aa: CASSLRQGLADTQYF
v_gene: TRBV5-1; CDR3aa: CASSLAQANPTAYGYTF
v_gene: TRBV7-2; CDR3aa: CASSLSTQGLYGYTF
v_gene: TRBV28; CDR3aa: CASRSTGGPYNEQFF
v_gene: TRBV7-2; CDR3aa: CASSSQTSGGMNEQFF
v_gene: TRBV5-1; CDR3aa: CASSQGQGNTGELFF
v_gene: TRBV7-2; CDR3aa: CASSLVLPGETEQFF
v_gene: TRBV27; CDR3aa: CASIGLAGGDNEQFF
v_gene: TRBV9; CDR3aa: CASSVDGWGELFF
v_gene: TRBV6-2/TRBV6-3; CDR3aa: CASSGGTSNTEAFF
v_gene: TRBV7-9; CDR3aa: CASSLVAGANYGYTF
v_gene: TRBV11-2; CDR3aa: CASSADGGSNYGYTF
v_gene: TRBV28; CDR3aa: CASSLFFGGPYNEQFF
v_gene: TRBV7-2; CDR3aa: CASSYLGAVGNYGYTF
v_gene: TRBV7-2; CDR3aa: CASSLGPGSNEQFF
v_gene: TRBV7-8; CDR3aa: CASSSERGRGSPLHF
v_gene: TRBV5-1; CDR3aa: CASSPHSGGGTYNEQFF
v_gene: TRBV10-3; CDR3aa: CAILSGNTIYF
v_gene: TRBV7-2; CDR3aa: CASSLGGGRGTEAFF
v_gene: TRBV16; CDR3aa: CASSQFWGQGNSPLHF
v_gene: TRBV7-2; CDR3aa: CASSPQGRGNEKLFF
v_gene: TRBV19; CDR3aa: CASSTRTGLGYTF
v_gene: TRBV7-8; CDR3aa: CASSQVGLSGNTIYF
v_gene: TRBV28; CDR3aa: CASSFRDRGQPQHF
v_gene: TRBV19; CDR3aa: CASSARTGGDSNQPQHF
v_gene: TRBV10-1; CDR3aa: CASSPTRKDRTTSYEQYF
v_gene: TRBV14; CDR3aa: CASSLASGRSYNEQFF
v_gene: TRBV6-5; CDR3aa: CASSYPSTGAGELFF
v_gene: TRBV3-1/TRBV3-2; CDR3aa: CASSQDWTGDEKLFF
v_gene: TRBV28; CDR3aa: CASRFRQDRDTQYF
v_gene: TRBV7-2; CDR3aa: CASTQGLNTEAFF